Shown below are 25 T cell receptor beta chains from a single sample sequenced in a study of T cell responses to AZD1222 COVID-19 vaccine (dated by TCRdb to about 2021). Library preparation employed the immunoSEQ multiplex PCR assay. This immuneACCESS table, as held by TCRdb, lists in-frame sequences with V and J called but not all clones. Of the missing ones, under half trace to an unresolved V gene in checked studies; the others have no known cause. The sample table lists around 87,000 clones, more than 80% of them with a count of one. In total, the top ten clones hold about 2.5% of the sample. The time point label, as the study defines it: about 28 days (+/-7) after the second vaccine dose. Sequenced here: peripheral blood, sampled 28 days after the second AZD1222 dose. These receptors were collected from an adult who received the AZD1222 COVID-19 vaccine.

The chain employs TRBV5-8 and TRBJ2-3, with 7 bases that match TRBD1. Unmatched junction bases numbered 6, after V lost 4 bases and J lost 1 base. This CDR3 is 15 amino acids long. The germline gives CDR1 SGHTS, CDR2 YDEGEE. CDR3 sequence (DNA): TGTGCCAGCAGCCGACAGGGTGGGGGCACAGATACGCAGTATTTT. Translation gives CASSRQGGGTDTQYF.

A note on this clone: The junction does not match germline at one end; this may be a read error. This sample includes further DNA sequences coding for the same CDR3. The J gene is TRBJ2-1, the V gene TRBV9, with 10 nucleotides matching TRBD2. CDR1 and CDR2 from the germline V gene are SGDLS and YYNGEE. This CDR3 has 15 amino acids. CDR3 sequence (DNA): TGTGCCAGCAGCGTCTGGGCTAGCGGGGGTAATGAACAGTTCTTC. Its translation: CASSVWASGGNEQFF.

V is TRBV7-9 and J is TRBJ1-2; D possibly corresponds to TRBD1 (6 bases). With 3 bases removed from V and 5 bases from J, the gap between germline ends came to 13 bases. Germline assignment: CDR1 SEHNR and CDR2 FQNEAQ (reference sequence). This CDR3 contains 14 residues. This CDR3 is CASSFSGAGYGYTF. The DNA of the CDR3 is TGTGCCAGCAGCTTTTCGGGGGCAGGGTATGGCTACACCTTC.

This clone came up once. CDR3 sequence reads: CASSSLGTGFYEQYF. The CDR3 DNA is TGTGCCAGCAGTTCGCTGGGGACGGGGTTCTACGAGCAGTACTTC. This chain uses TRBV27 with TRBJ2-7; D tentatively fits TRBD1 or TRBD2 (5 bases each). CDR1 MNHEY and CDR2 SMNVEV come from the germline V gene (reference sequence). V lost 4 bases, J lost 3 bases, and 16 bases lay in between. This CDR3 has 15 amino acids.

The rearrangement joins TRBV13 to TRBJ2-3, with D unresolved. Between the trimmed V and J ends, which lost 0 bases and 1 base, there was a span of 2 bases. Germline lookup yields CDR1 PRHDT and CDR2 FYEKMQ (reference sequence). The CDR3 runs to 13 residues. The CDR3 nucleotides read TGTGCCAGCAGCTTAGGAGGCACAGATACGCAGTATTTT. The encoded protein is CASSLGGTDTQYF.

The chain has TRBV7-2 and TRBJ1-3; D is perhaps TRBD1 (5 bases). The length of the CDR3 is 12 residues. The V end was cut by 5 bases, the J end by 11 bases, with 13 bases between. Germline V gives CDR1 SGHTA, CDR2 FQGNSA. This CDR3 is CASSLGGSSIYF. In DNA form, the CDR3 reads TGTGCCAGCAGCCTCGGGGGTTCCTCCATATATTTT.

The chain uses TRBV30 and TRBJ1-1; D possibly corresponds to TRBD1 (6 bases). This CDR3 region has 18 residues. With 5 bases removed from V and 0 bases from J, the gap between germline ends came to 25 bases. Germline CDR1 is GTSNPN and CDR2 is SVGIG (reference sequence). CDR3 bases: TGTGCCTGGGTGGAAAAGGGGGAGGGTTACAGGGTGAACACTGAAGCTTTCTTT. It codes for CAWVEKGEGYRVNTEAFF.

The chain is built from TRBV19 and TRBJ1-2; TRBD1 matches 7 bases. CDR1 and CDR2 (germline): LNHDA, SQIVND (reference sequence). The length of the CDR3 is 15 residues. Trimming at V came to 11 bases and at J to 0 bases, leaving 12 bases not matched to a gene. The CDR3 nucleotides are TGTGCCTCGTCGGGACAGAATAGAGCTAACTATGGCTACACCTTC. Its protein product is CASSGQNRANYGYTF.

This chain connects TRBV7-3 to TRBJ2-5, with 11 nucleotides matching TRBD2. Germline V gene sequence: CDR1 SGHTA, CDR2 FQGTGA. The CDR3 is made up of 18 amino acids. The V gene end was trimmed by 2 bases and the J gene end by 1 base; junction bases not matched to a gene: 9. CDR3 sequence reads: CASSLASSGGTTQETQYF. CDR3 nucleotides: TGTGCCAGCAGCTTAGCGTCTAGCGGGGGGACCACCCAAGAGACCCAGTACTTC.

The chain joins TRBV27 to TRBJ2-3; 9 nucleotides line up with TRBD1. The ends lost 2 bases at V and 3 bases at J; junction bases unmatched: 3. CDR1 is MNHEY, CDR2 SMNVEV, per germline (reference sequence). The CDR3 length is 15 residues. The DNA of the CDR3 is TGTGCCAGCAGTTTAGTACAGGGGGCGACAGATACGCAGTATTTT. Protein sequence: CASSLVQGATDTQYF.

The CDR3 nucleotides are TGTGCCAGCAGTTACTCGAAATTGGACAGCGGGTACGAGCAGTACTTC. Translated: CASSYSKLDSGYEQYF. The gene calls are TRBV6-6 and TRBJ2-7; D is tentatively TRBD1 or TRBD2 (6 bases each). The CDR3 extends over 16 amino acids. Trimming took off 0 bases at V and 4 bases at J, with 16 bases between the two ends. Germline assignment: CDR1 MNHNY and CDR2 SVGAGI (reference sequence).

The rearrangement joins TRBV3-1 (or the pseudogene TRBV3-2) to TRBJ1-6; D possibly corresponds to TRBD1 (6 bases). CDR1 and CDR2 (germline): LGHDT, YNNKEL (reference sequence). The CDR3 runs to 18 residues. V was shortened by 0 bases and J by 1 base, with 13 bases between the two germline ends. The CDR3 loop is CASSQEKRGGSYNSPLHF. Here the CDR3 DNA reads TGTGCCAGCAGCCAAGAGAAAAGGGGGGGTTCCTATAATTCACCCCTCCACTTT.

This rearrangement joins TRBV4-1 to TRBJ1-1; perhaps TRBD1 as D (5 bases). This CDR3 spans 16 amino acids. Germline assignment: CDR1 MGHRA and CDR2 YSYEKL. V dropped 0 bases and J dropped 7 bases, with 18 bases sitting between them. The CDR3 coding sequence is TGCGCCAGCAGCCAAGAGAAAGCAGGGTTTGTCAGTGAAGCTTTCTTT. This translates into CASSQEKAGFVSEAFF.

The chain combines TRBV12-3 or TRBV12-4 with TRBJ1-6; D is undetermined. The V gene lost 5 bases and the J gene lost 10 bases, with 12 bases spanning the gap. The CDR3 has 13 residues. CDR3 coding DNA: TGTGCCAGCAGTCCTATAGTGGGATCACCCCTCCACTTT. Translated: CASSPIVGSPLHF.

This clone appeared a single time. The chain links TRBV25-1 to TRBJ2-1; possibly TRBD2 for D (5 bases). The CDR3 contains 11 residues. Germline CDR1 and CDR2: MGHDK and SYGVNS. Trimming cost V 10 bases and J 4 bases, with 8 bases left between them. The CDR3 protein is CATSSYNEQFF. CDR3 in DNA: TGTGCCACTAGCTCTTACAATGAGCAGTTCTTC.

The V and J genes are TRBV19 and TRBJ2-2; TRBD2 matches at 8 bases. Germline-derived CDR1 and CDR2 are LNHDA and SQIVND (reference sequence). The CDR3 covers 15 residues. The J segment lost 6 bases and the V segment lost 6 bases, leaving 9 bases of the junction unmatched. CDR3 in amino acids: CASRQTGGPSGELFF. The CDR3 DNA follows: TGTGCCAGTAGGCAAACGGGAGGGCCTTCCGGGGAGCTGTTTTTT.

CDR3 residues: CASSSQYATNEKLFF. Here the CDR3 DNA reads TGTGCCAGCAGTTCCCAGTATGCAACTAATGAAAAACTGTTTTTT. This sequence joins TRBV28 and TRBJ1-4; D call uncertain. Per germline, CDR1 MDHEN and CDR2 SYDVKM. Deletions cut 4 bases from V and 0 bases from J, with 9 bases between. The CDR3 has 15 amino acids.

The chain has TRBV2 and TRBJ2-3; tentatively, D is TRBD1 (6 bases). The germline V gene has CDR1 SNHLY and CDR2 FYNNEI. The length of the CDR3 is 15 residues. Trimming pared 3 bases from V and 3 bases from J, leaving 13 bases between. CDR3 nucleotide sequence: TGTGCCAGCAGTGATAGGGGCCAGGGGACAGATACGCAGTATTTT. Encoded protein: CASSDRGQGTDTQYF.

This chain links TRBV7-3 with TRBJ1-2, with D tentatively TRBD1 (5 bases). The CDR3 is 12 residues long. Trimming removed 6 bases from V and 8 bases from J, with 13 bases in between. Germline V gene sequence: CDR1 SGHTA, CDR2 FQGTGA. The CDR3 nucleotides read TGTGCCAGCAGTGATCAGGGAGGAGGCTACACCTTC. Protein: CASSDQGGGYTF. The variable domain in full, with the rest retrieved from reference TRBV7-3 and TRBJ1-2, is GAGVSQTPSNKVTEKGKYVELRCDPISGHTALYWYRQSLGQGPEFLIYFQGTGAADDSGLPNDRFFAVRPEGSVSTLKIQRTERGDSAVYLCASSDQGGGYTFGSGTRLTVV.

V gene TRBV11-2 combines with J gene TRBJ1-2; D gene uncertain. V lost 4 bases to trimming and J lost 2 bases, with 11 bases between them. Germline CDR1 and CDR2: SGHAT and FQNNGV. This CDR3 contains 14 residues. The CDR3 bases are TGTGCCAGCAGCTCGCCGACACGAAACTATGGCTACACCTTC. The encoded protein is CASSSPTRNYGYTF.

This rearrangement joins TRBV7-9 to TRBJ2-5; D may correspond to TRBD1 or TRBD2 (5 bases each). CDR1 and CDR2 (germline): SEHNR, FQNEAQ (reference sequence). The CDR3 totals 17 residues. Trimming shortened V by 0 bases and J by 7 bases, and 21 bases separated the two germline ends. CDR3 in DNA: TGTGCCAGCAGCTTAGCGCTGGGGGATGGGCTCGTCTTGACCCAGTACTTC. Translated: CASSLALGDGLVLTQYF.

CDR3 amino acids: CASSQRGSLATDTQYF. CDR3 DNA: TGTGCCAGCAGCCAAAGGGGGAGTTTGGCCACAGATACGCAGTATTTT. The rearrangement uses TRBV14 and TRBJ2-3, with a tentative D call TRBD1 (6 bases). The CDR3 spans 16 residues. V shed 2 bases and J shed 2 bases, with 14 bases lying between them. Germline lookup yields CDR1 SGHDN and CDR2 FVKESK.

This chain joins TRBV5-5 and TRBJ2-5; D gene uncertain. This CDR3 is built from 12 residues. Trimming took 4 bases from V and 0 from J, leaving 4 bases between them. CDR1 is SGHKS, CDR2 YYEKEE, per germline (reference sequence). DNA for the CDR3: TGTGCCAGCAGCACGTACCAAGAGACCCAGTACTTC. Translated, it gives CASSTYQETQYF. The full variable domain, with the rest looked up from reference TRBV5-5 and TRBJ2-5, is DAGVTQSPTHLIKTRGQQVTLRCSPISGHKSVSWYQQVLGQGPQFIFQYYEKEERGRGNFPDRFSARQFPNYSSELNVNALLLGDSALYLCASSTYQETQYFGPGTRLLVL.

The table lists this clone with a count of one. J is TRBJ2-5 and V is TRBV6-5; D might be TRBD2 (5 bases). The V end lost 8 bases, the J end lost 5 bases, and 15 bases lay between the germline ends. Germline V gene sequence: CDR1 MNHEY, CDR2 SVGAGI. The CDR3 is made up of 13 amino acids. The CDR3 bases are TGTGCCAGCCAGCGCTACGGGGAGGAGACCCAGTACTTC. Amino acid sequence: CASQRYGEETQYF.

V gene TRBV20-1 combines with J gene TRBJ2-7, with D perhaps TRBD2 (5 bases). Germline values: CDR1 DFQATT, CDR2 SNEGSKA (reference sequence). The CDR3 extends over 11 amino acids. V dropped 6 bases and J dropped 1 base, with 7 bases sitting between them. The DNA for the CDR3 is TGCAGTGCCCGCGGGTCCTACGAGCAGTACTTC. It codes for CSARGSYEQYF.